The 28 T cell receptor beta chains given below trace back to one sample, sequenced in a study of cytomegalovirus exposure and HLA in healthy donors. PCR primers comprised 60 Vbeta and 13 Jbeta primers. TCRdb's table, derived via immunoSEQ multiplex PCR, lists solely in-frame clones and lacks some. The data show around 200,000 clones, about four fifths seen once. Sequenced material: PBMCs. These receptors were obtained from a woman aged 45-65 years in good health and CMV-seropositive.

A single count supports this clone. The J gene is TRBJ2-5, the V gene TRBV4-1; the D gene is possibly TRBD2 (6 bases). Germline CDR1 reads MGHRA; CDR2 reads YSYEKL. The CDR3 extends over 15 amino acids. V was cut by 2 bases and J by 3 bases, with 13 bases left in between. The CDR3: CASSQPRDSEETQYF. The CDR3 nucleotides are TGCGCCAGCAGCCAACCGAGGGACTCTGAAGAGACCCAGTACTTC.

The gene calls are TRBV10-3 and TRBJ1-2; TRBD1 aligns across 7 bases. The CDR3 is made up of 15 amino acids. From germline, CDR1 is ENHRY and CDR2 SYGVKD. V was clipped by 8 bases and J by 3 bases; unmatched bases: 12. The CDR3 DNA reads TGTGCCATCGCTTCGGGAGGGGGCTGGGACTATGGCTACACCTTC. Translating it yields CAIASGGGWDYGYTF.

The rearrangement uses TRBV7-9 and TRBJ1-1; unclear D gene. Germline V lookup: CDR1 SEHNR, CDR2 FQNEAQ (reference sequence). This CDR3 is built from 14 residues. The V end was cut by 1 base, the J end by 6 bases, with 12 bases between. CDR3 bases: TGTGCCAGCAGCTTAGGAGTCATGATCGCTGAAGCTTTCTTT. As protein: CASSLGVMIAEAFF.

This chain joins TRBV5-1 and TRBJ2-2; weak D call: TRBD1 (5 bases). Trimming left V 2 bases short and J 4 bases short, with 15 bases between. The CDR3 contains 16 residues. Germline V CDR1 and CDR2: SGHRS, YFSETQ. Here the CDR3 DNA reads TGCGCCAGCAGCTTAGAAGGGGTCGCCAGCACCGGGGAGCTGTTTTTT. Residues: CASSLEGVASTGELFF.

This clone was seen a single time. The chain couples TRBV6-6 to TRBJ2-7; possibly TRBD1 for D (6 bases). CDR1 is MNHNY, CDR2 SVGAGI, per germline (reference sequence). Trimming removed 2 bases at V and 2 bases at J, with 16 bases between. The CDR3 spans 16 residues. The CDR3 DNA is TGTGCCAGCAGTTACCGGCGAGGCAGGGGTGCCTACGAGCAGTACTTC. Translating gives CASSYRRGRGAYEQYF.

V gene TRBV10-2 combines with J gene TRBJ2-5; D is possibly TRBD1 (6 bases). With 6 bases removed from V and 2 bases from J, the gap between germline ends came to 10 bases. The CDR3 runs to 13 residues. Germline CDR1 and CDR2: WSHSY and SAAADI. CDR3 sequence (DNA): TGCGCCAGCAGGGGGGCTAGGCAAGAGACCCAGTACTTC. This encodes CASRGARQETQYF.

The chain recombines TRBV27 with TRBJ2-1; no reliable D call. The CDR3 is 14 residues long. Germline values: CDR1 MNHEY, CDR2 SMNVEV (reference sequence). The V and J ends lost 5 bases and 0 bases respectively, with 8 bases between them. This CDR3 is CASSPYYSYNEQFF. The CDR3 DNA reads TGTGCCAGCAGTCCTTACTACTCCTACAATGAGCAGTTCTTC.

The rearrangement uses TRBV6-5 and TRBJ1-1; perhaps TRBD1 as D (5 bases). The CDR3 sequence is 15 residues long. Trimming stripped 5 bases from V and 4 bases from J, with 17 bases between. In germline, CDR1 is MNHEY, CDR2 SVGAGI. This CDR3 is CASSRAEVGGTEAFF. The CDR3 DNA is TGTGCCAGCAGTCGGGCGGAGGTCGGGGGCACTGAAGCTTTCTTT.

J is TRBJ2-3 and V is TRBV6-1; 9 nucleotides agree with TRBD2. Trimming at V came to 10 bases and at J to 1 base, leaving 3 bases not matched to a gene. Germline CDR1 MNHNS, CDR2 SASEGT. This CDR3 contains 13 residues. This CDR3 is CATRTSGTDTQYF. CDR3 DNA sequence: TGTGCCACCAGGACTAGCGGCACAGATACGCAGTATTTT.

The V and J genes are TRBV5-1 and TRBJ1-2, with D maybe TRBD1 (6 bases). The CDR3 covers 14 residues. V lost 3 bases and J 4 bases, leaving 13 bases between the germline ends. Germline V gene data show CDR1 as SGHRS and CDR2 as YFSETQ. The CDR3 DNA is TGCGCCAGCAGCTCGTCCAAGGGGGTCTATGGCTACACCTTC. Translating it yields CASSSSKGVYGYTF.

The CDR3, as DNA: TGCGCCAGCAGCCTAGACAGGGACTACGAGCAGTACTTC. Protein: CASSLDRDYEQYF. The J gene is TRBJ2-5, the V gene TRBV4-1, with 7 bases aligning to TRBD1. The J call may be incorrect, as the DNA end agrees better with TRBJ2-7. Germline lookup yields CDR1 MGHRA and CDR2 YSYEKL. This CDR3 comprises 13 residues.

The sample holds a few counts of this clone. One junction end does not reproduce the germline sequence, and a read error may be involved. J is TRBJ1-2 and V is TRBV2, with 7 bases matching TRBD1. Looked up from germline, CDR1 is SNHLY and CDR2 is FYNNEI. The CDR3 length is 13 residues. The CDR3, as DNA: TGTGCCAGCAGGGGCCCGATTGACCGGGACAGCATCTTC. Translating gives CASRGPIDRDSIF.

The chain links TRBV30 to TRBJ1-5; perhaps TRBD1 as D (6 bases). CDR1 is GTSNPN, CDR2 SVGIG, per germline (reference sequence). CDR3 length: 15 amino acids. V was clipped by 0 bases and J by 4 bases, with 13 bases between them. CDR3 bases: TGTGCCTGGAGTGTAAGGGGGTCTCGTAATCAGCCCCAGCATTTT. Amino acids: CAWSVRGSRNQPQHF.

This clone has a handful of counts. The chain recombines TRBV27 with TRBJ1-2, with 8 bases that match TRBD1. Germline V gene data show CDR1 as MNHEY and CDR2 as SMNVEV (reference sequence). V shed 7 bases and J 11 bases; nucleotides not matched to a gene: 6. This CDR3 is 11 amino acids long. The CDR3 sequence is CASIQGGIYTF. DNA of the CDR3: TGTGCCAGCATACAGGGGGGTATATACACCTTC.

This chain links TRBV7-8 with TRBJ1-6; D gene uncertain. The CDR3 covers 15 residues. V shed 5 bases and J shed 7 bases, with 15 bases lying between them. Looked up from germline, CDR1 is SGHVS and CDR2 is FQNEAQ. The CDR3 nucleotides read TGTGCCAGCAGCCCTCGGACGGCGGGGAATTCACCCCTCCACTTT. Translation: CASSPRTAGNSPLHF.

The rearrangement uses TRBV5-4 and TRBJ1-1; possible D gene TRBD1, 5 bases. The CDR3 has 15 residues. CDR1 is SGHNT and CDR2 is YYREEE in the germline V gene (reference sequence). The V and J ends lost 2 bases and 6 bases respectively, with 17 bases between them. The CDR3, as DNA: TGTGCCAGCAGCTTCAGGGCCAGACCGACGCCTGAAGCTTTCTTT. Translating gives CASSFRARPTPEAFF.

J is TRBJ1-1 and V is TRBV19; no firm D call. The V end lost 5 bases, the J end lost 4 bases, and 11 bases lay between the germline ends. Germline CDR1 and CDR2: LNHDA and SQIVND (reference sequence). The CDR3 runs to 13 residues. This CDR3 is CASSVTRGTEAFF. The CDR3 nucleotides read TGTGCCAGTAGTGTAACCCGGGGCACTGAAGCTTTCTTT.

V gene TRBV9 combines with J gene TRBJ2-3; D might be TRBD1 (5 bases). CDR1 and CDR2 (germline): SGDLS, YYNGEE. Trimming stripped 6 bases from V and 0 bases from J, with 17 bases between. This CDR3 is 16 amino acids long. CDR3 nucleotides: TGTGCCAGCACCAAGTTTGCAGGGCCAAGCACAGATACGCAGTATTTT. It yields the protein CASTKFAGPSTDTQYF.

The CDR3 bases are TGTGCCTGGAGTGGGGTTTGGGGCCCTGGAAACACCATATATTTT. Amino acid sequence: CAWSGVWGPGNTIYF. This chain links TRBV30 with TRBJ1-3; tentative D call: TRBD1 (5 bases). Germline CDR1 reads GTSNPN; CDR2 reads SVGIG (reference sequence). The CDR3 runs to 15 residues. V was trimmed by 1 base and J by 2 bases, leaving 12 bases between them.

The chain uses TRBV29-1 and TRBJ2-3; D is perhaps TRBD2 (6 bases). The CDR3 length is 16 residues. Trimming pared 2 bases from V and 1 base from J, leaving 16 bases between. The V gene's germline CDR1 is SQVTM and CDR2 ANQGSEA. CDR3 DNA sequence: TGCAGCGTTGAAAATGGGGGGTGGGTGGGCACAGATACGCAGTATTTT. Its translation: CSVENGGWVGTDTQYF.

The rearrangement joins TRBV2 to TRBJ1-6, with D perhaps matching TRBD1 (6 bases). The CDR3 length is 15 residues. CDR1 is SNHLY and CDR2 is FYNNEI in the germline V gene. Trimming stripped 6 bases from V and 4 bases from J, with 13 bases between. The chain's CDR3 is CASSGGGAYNSPLHF. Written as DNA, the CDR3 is TGTGCCAGCAGCGGTGGGGGCGCGTATAATTCACCCCTCCACTTT. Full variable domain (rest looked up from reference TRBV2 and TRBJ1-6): EPEVTQTPSHQVTQMGQEVILRCVPISNHLYFYWYRQILGQKVEFLVSFYNNEISEKSEIFDDQFSVERPDGSNFTLKIRSTKLEDSAMYFCASSGGGAYNSPLHFGNGTRLTVT.

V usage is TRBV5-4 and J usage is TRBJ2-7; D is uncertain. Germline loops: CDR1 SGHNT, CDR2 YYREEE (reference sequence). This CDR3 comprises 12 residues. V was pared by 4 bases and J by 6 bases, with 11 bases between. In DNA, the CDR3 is TGTGCCAGCAGCCACCAGACATCCGAGCAGTACTTC. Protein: CASSHQTSEQYF.

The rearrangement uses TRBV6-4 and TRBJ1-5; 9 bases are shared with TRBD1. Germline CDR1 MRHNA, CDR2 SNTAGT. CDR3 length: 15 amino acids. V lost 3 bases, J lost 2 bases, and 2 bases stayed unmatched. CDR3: CASSETGGGNQPQHF. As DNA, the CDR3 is TGTGCCAGCAGTGAGACAGGGGGGGGCAATCAGCCCCAGCATTTT.

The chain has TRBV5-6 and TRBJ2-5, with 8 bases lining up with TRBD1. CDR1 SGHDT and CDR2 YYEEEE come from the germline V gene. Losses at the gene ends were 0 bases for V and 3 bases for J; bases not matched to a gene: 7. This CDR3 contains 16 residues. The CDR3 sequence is CASSLVSGQGKETQYF. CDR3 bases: TGTGCCAGCAGCTTGGTCAGCGGACAGGGAAAAGAGACCCAGTACTTC.

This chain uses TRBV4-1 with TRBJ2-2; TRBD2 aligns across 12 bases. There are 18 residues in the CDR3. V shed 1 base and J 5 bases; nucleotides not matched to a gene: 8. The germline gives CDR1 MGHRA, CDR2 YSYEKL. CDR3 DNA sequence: TGCGCCAGCAGCCAAGTAGCTAGCGGGGGGGCCGTTACCGGGGAGCTGTTTTTT. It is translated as CASSQVASGGAVTGELFF.

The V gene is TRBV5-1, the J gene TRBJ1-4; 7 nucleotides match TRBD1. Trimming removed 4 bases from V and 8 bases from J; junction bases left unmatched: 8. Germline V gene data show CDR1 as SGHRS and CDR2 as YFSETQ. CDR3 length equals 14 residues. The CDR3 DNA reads TGCGCCAGCAGCGATACAGGGGTCGGCGAAAAACTGTTTTTT. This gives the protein CASSDTGVGEKLFF.

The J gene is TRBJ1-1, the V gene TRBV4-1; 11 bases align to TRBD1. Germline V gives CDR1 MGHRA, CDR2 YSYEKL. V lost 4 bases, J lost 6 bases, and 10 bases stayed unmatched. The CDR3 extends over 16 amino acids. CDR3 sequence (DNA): TGCGCCAGCAGCCGGGGGACAGGGGGTCGGGGGTCTGAAGCTTTCTTT. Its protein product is CASSRGTGGRGSEAFF.

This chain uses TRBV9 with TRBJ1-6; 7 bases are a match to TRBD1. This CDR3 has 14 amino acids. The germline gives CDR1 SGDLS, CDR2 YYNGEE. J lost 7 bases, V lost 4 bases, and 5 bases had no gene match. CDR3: CASSPRQGNSPLHF. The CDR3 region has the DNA TGTGCCAGCAGCCCAAGACAGGGAAATTCACCCCTCCACTTT.